The 20 T cell receptor beta chains in this list originate from one sample, sequenced in a study of T cells in Graves' hyperthyroidism and ophthalmopathy. Amplification yielded TCR beta CDR3 regions, with RNA transcripts as the source. In the first-round RT-PCR of the TCR CDR3, the HTBI primer set was used. One entry per CDR3 protein, called by TCRdb with MiXCR from the multiplex PCR reads. The data contain 400,000 or so distinct CDR3 sequences, about 14% of them seen just once; the ten biggest clones take up 20%. The specimen sequenced was blood. The receptors originated from a woman in her 30s with Graves' ophthalmopathy.

At least ten counts were recorded for this clonotype. The chain recombines TRBV5-1 with TRBJ2-1; D is ambiguous. Germline assignment: CDR1 SGHRS and CDR2 YFSETQ. Trimming left V 4 bases short and J 5 bases short, with 13 bases between. CDR3 size: 14 residues. The CDR3 sequence is CASSLLEADNEQFF. In DNA, the CDR3 is TGCGCCAGCAGCCTACTCGAGGCAGACAATGAGCAGTTCTTC.

V usage is TRBV9 and J usage is TRBJ2-1; D possibly uses TRBD1 or TRBD2 (5 bases each). CDR1 and CDR2 from the germline V gene are SGDLS and YYNGEE. Trimming pared 2 bases from V and 6 bases from J, leaving 12 bases between. There are 14 residues in the CDR3. CDR3 in amino acids: CASSVTGTSNEQFF. In DNA form, the CDR3 reads TGTGCCAGCAGCGTTACCGGGACGAGCAATGAGCAGTTCTTC.

Ten or more counts support this clonotype. The gene calls are TRBV6-1 and TRBJ1-1, with a tentative D call TRBD1 (6 bases). V shed 6 bases and J shed 6 bases, with 11 bases lying between them. This CDR3 is 12 amino acids long. The germline CDR1 and CDR2 sequences are MNHNS and SASEGT. The CDR3 nucleotides read TGTGCCAGCAGCCGGGGGCTCGCTGAAGCTTTCTTT. Translation gives CASSRGLAEAFF.

As for this clonotype: A read error may explain this, as a much larger clone is one base away. The chain carries TRBV12-3 or TRBV12-4 and TRBJ2-1; D gene uncertain. The end of the DNA fits TRBJ2-7 better, so the J call may be wrong. The CDR3 totals 13 residues. The CDR3 loop is CASLDGSYNEQYF. The CDR3 DNA is TGTGCCAGCTTGGACGGCTCCTACAATGAGCAGTACTTC.

This chain joins TRBV29-1 and TRBJ2-1, with 7 positions matching TRBD2. CDR1 is SQVTM, CDR2 ANQGSEA, per germline. With 8 bases clipped from V and 5 bases from J, the junction kept 6 bases outside the gene matches. CDR3 length equals 12 residues. This CDR3 is CSCLGGDNEQFF. In DNA, the CDR3 is TGCAGCTGCCTGGGGGGGGACAATGAGCAGTTCTTC.

This clonotype has ten or more counts. The genes are TRBV15 and TRBJ1-6; no definite D call. The CDR3 consists of 17 residues. Per germline, CDR1 LNHNV and CDR2 YYDKDF (reference sequence). V dropped 3 bases and J dropped 5 bases, with 17 bases sitting between them. CDR3 nucleotides: TGTGCCACCAGCAGGGCCGCGGGTAACTCGCATAATTCACCCCTCCACTTT. As protein: CATSRAAGNSHNSPLHF.

This clonotype appeared a few times. The chain joins TRBV7-3 to TRBJ2-7, with 12 positions matching TRBD1. The germline V gene has CDR1 SGHTA and CDR2 FQGTGA. The CDR3 spans 15 residues. J lost 7 bases, V lost 5 bases, and 9 bases had no gene match. The CDR3 spells CASSPRDRGLAEQYF. Here the CDR3 DNA reads TGTGCCAGCAGCCCCCGGGACAGGGGGCTTGCAGAGCAGTACTTC.

Remarks on this clonotype: The germline gene is not matched at one end of the junction; a read error may be the cause. The V and J genes are TRBV28 and TRBJ2-2; TRBD2 is a possible D gene (5 bases). The CDR3 consists of 13 residues. CDR1 is MDHEN and CDR2 is SYDVKM in the germline V gene. CDR3: CASSLLNTGELLF. CDR3 coding DNA: TGTGCCAGCAGTTTGCTAAACACCGGGGAGCTGCTTTTT.

Ten or more counts support this clonotype. For the CDR3, the DNA is TGTGCCAGCTCACAGTATCCGAACACCGGGGAGCTGTTTTTT. Translating gives CASSQYPNTGELFF. V and J are TRBV18 and TRBJ2-2; D remains ambiguous. With 4 bases removed from V and 0 bases from J, the gap between germline ends came to 6 bases. This CDR3 spans 14 amino acids. CDR1 is KGHSH, CDR2 LQKENI, per germline.

The V call is TRBV7-3, the J call TRBJ2-3; D tentatively reads TRBD1 or TRBD2 (5 bases each). The CDR3 sequence is 14 residues long. V was trimmed by 5 bases and J by 5 bases, leaving 14 bases between them. Per germline, CDR1 SGHTA and CDR2 FQGTGA. The CDR3 nucleotides are TGTGCCAGCAGCCCAAATTCGGGGCTAGATACGCAGTATTTT. It codes for CASSPNSGLDTQYF.

V is TRBV6-1 and J is TRBJ1-3; D perhaps matches TRBD1 (5 bases). The CDR3 is 17 residues long. V shed 3 bases and J shed 0 bases, with 15 bases lying between them. Germline values: CDR1 MNHNS, CDR2 SASEGT. The CDR3 loop is CASSDGDARLSGNTIYF. Written as DNA, the CDR3 is TGTGCCAGCAGTGATGGGGACGCAAGACTCTCTGGAAACACCATATATTTT.

V and J are TRBV12-3 or TRBV12-4 and TRBJ1-1; no definite D call. V lost 3 bases to trimming and J lost 2 bases, with 7 bases between them. The CDR3 loop spans 13 amino acids. The DNA for the CDR3 is TGTGCCAGCAGTTTGAAGTTTAACACTGAAGCTTTCTTT. Its protein is CASSLKFNTEAFF.

This clonotype was observed a few times. A much bigger clone sits one base away, suggesting this may be a read error. CDR3 protein: CASSLHSGTLVSGGYAF. In nucleotides, the CDR3 is TGCGCCAGCAGCTTGCATTCAGGGACGCTGGTTAGCGGTGGCTACGCCTTC. The chain is built from TRBV5-1 and TRBJ1-2, with D possibly TRBD1 on 5 matching bases. Germline V gene sequence: CDR1 SGHRS, CDR2 YFSETQ. The CDR3 contains 17 residues.

This clonotype was observed once. The chain uses TRBV15 and TRBJ2-1, with 8 bases that match TRBD2. Germline V gene lookup returns CDR1 LNHNV and CDR2 YYDKDF (reference sequence). With 3 bases clipped from V and 6 bases from J, the junction kept 7 bases outside the gene matches. The CDR3 length is 15 residues. CDR3 DNA sequence: TGTGCCACCAGCAGTGAAGCGGGGGACCGCAATGAGCAGTTCTTC. The encoded protein is CATSSEAGDRNEQFF.

This clonotype was observed at least ten times. The J gene is TRBJ1-2, the V gene TRBV20-1, with D uncertain. The V end lost 1 base, the J end lost 4 bases, and 7 bases lay between the germline ends. CDR1 and CDR2 from the germline V gene are DFQATT and SNEGSKA (reference sequence). This CDR3 has 12 amino acids. This chain's CDR3 is CSARGHVYGYTF. CDR3 bases: TGCAGTGCTAGAGGGCATGTCTATGGCTACACCTTC.

This clonotype was seen many times. The chain uses TRBV28 and TRBJ2-1; TRBD2 agrees at 7 bases. The germline CDR1 and CDR2 sequences are MDHEN and SYDVKM. V trimming: 5 bases; J trimming: 8 bases; junction bases outside the gene matches: 12. The CDR3 has 15 amino acids. The CDR3, as DNA: TGTGCCAGCAGTCCATTACTAGGGGAGGGCGATGAGCAGTTCTTC. This encodes CASSPLLGEGDEQFF.

Ten or more counts support this clonotype. This chain joins TRBV2 and TRBJ1-4; D might be TRBD1 (6 bases). The ends were cut back, 1 base at V and 4 bases at J, with 13 bases in the middle. This CDR3 is 16 amino acids long. Germline V CDR1 and CDR2: SNHLY, FYNNEI. The CDR3 loop reads CASSEGVGQNNEKLFF. The CDR3, as DNA: TGTGCCAGCAGTGAAGGGGTAGGACAGAATAATGAAAAACTGTTTTTT.

This clonotype was detected ten times or more. The rearrangement joins TRBV24-1 to TRBJ2-1; 7 nucleotides line up with TRBD2. V gave up 12 bases and J gave up 4 bases; unmatched junction bases: 5. Germline V gives CDR1 KGHDR, CDR2 SFDVKD. The CDR3 runs 12 residues. This CDR3 reads CAASGAYNEQFF. The CDR3 coding sequence is TGTGCCGCAAGCGGGGCGTACAATGAGCAGTTCTTC.

The chain is built from TRBV6-1 and TRBJ2-1; D remains unclear. The CDR3 is 12 residues long. V lost 8 bases and J 9 bases, leaving 14 bases between the germline ends. Germline loops: CDR1 MNHNS, CDR2 SASEGT. The CDR3 DNA reads TGTGCCAGCGGCCTTCCAGGTGGTGAGCAGTTCTTC. This translates into CASGLPGGEQFF.

In its sample, this clonotype was seen many times. The rearrangement links TRBV6-1 to TRBJ2-7; the D is unclear. The CDR3 is made up of 15 amino acids. Between the trimmed V and J ends, which lost 10 bases and 0 bases, there was a span of 19 bases. Germline-derived CDR1 and CDR2 are MNHNS and SASEGT. The CDR3 nucleotides read TGTGCCACATCACCCGAAGACCGGAGCTCCTACGAGCAGTACTTC. It yields the protein CATSPEDRSSYEQYF.